The 13 T cell receptor beta chains listed next were all sequenced from one sample in a study of T cell responses to AZD1222 COVID-19 vaccine. Clones were sequenced by immunoSEQ multiplex PCR, and TCRdb holds only the in-frame ones, with some missing. This table holds some 92,000 clones, 88% found once. The sample consisted of peripheral blood, taken on day 0 of AZD1222 vaccination. These receptors came from an adult in good health.

The CDR3 sequence is CASNGLAHTTSYNEQFF. The CDR3 DNA reads TGTGCCAGCAACGGACTAGCGCATACAACCTCCTACAATGAGCAGTTCTTC. This chain joins TRBV27 and TRBJ2-1; 9 nucleotides line up with TRBD2. The length of the CDR3 is 17 residues. Germline CDR1 reads MNHEY; CDR2 reads SMNVEV (reference sequence). Unmatched junction bases numbered 10, after V lost 7 bases and J lost 0 bases.

This clone is labeled as medium-sized. V usage is TRBV6-2 or TRBV6-3 and J usage is TRBJ2-3, with TRBD1 as a possible D gene (6 bases). The CDR3 contains 14 residues. Deletions cut 2 bases from V and 2 bases from J, with 8 bases between. CDR1 MNHEY and CDR2 SVGEGT come from the germline V gene. For the CDR3, the DNA is TGTGCCAGCAGTTACGGGGACACCACAGATACGCAGTATTTT. As protein: CASSYGDTTDTQYF.

This chain connects TRBV19 to TRBJ1-2; D is possibly TRBD1 (6 bases). V was shortened by 3 bases and J by 8 bases, with 16 bases between the two germline ends. Germline loops: CDR1 LNHDA, CDR2 SQIVND (reference sequence). The CDR3 is 14 amino acids. The CDR3 loop reads CASSIWQGLEGYTF. The CDR3 coding sequence is TGTGCCAGTAGTATCTGGCAGGGGTTGGAAGGCTACACCTTC. Using reference TRBV19 and TRBJ1-2 for the parts outside the CDR3, the full variable domain is DGGITQSPKYLFRKEGQNVTLSCEQNLNHDAMYWYRQDPGQGLRLIYYSQIVNDFQKGDIAEGYSVSREKKESFPLTVTSAQKNPTAFYLCASSIWQGLEGYTFGSGTRLTVV.

This clone was observed a single time. The chain uses TRBV7-9 and TRBJ2-7; TRBD2 might be the D (6 bases). The CDR3 length is 13 residues. Trimming left V 7 bases short and J 4 bases short, with 14 bases between. Germline assignment: CDR1 SEHNR and CDR2 FQNEAQ (reference sequence). The CDR3, as DNA: TGTGCCAGCACCCGGGACTTACTGTACGAGCAGTACTTC. It specifies CASTRDLLYEQYF.

CDR3: CASSRPGQGAREKLFF. CDR3 in DNA: TGTGCCAGCAGCAGGCCGGGACAGGGGGCACGGGAAAAACTGTTTTTT. V and J are TRBV9 and TRBJ1-4; 12 bases agree with TRBD1. The CDR3 is 16 residues long. V shed 4 bases and J 8 bases; nucleotides not matched to a gene: 9. The germline V gene has CDR1 SGDLS and CDR2 YYNGEE.

The chain combines TRBV19 with TRBJ2-5, with 9 bases lining up with TRBD1. This CDR3 comprises 12 residues. After removal of 9 bases from V and 4 bases from J, the junction contained 3 bases not matched to a gene. Germline V gene data show CDR1 as LNHDA and CDR2 as SQIVND (reference sequence). Written as DNA, the CDR3 is TGTGCCAGCTCGGACAGGGGAGAGACCCAGTACTTC. Translation: CASSDRGETQYF.

The chain recombines TRBV3-1 (or the pseudogene TRBV3-2) with TRBJ2-3; D not certain. This CDR3 spans 13 amino acids. The germline gives CDR1 LGHDT, CDR2 YNNKEL (reference sequence). V was shortened by 1 base and J by 6 bases, with 8 bases between the two germline ends. CDR3 sequence: CASSQVSTDTQYF. The CDR3 DNA reads as TGTGCCAGCAGCCAAGTTAGTACGGATACGCAGTATTTT.

The chain employs TRBV7-9 and TRBJ2-6, with D maybe TRBD2 (6 bases). The length of the CDR3 is 18 residues. Germline V gene sequence: CDR1 SEHNR, CDR2 FQNEAQ (reference sequence). Trimming removed 0 bases from V and 1 base from J, with 13 bases in between. The CDR3 protein is CASSLATGAGSGANVLTF. In nucleotides, the CDR3 is TGTGCCAGCAGCTTAGCTACTGGGGCGGGGTCTGGGGCCAACGTCCTGACTTTC.

This rearrangement joins TRBV6-1 to TRBJ1-5; D remains ambiguous. The CDR3 has 13 amino acids. Trimming removed 2 bases from V and 6 bases from J, with 8 bases in between. From germline, CDR1 is MNHNS and CDR2 SASEGT. This CDR3 reads CASSEQVVQPQHF. The CDR3 DNA reads TGTGCCAGCAGTGAACAGGTGGTTCAGCCCCAGCATTTT.

This chain uses TRBV5-1 with TRBJ2-2, with 11 positions matching TRBD2. Germline V gene sequence: CDR1 SGHRS, CDR2 YFSETQ. After removal of 3 bases from V and 4 bases from J, the junction contained 2 bases not matched to a gene. The CDR3 length is 15 residues. The CDR3 DNA follows: TGCGCCAGCAGCTCCGGGACTAGCGGCACCGGGGAGCTGTTTTTT. Protein product: CASSSGTSGTGELFF.

The gene calls are TRBV20-1 and TRBJ2-5; D not certain. This CDR3 has 11 amino acids. Germline CDR1 DFQATT, CDR2 SNEGSKA (reference sequence). The V end was cut by 8 bases, the J end by 6 bases, with 13 bases between. CDR3 in amino acids: CSQTGPKTQYF. For the CDR3, the DNA is TGCAGTCAAACGGGTCCTAAGACCCAGTACTTC.

This rearrangement joins TRBV28 to TRBJ2-6; D is undetermined. This CDR3 has 16 amino acids. V lost 2 bases to trimming and J lost 0 bases, with 8 bases between them. Per germline, CDR1 MDHEN and CDR2 SYDVKM. The CDR3 sequence is CASSLESISGANVLTF. Here the CDR3 DNA reads TGTGCCAGCAGTTTAGAGAGTATCTCTGGGGCCAACGTCCTGACTTTC.

The chain employs TRBV11-1 and TRBJ1-1; no reliable D call. CDR1 SGHAT and CDR2 FQDESV come from the germline V gene (reference sequence). CDR3 length equals 14 residues. Trimming removed 1 base at V and 4 bases at J, with 10 bases between. The CDR3 protein is CASSLVGSGTEAFF. CDR3 sequence (DNA): TGTGCCAGCAGCTTAGTGGGGTCGGGCACTGAAGCTTTCTTT.